This TCR beta chain originates from a study of T cell responses to AZD1222 COVID-19 vaccine. V lost 3 bases and J 7 bases, leaving 9 bases between the germline ends. This CDR3 region has 12 residues. Generated by immunoSEQ multiplex PCR, the TCRdb table keeps only in-frame clones and is missing some. Of some 130,000 clones in the sample, 92% were seen once. This rearrangement joins TRBV12-3 or TRBV12-4 to TRBJ1-2; D is unresolved. This specimen consisted of peripheral blood, obtained 28 days after the second AZD1222 dose. The receptor was derived from an adult who received the AZD1222 COVID-19 vaccine. CDR3 region: CASSFRIFGYTF. The CDR3 DNA follows: TGTGCCAGCAGTTTCAGGATCTTTGGCTACACCTTC.